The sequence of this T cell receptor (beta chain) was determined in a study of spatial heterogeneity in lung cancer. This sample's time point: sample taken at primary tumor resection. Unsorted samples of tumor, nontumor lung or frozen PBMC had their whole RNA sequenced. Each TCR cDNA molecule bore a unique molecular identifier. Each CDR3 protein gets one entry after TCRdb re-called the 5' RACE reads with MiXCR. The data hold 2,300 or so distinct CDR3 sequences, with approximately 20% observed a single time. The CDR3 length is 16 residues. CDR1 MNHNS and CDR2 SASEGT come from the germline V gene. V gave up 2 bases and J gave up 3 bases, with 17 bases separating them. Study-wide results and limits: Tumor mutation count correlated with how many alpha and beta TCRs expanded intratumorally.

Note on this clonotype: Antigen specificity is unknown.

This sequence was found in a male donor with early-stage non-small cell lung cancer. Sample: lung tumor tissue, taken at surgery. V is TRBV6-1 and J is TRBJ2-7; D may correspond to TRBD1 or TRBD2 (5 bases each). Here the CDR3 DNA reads TGTGCCAGCAGTGAACGGGACCGAGGACTTTACTACGAGCAGTACTTC. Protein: CASSERDRGLYYEQYF.